This record looks at one T cell receptor (beta chain) sequence and its context. The data are from a study of blood T cell repertoires in COVID-19. Looking at the study overall: The samples span acute and convalescent COVID-19 from the United States, Italy and Spain.

Data came from immunoSEQ multiplex PCR; TCRdb stores just in-frame clones and leaves some out. The table has approximately 390,000 clones, about 83% seen once. The clonotype was recovered from a woman aged 50 to 60 who had recovered from COVID-19. The sequencing input was PBMCs or T cells enriched from blood (not recorded which).

As DNA, the CDR3 is TGTGCCAGCAGCACATCCGGGAGGACTGAAGCTTTCTTT. Its translation is CASSTSGRTEAFF. The J gene is TRBJ1-1, the V gene TRBV7-9; D gene unclear. V was shortened by 5 bases and J by 5 bases, with 12 bases between the two germline ends. The germline V gene has CDR1 SEHNR and CDR2 FQNEAQ (reference sequence). CDR3 length: 13 residues. Combining the CDR3 with reference TRBV7-9 and TRBJ1-1 gives the whole variable domain DTGVSQNPRHKITKRGQNVTFRCDPISEHNRLYWYRQTLGQGPEFLTYFQNEAQLEKSRLLSDRFSAERPKGSFSTLEIQRTEQGDSAMYLCASSTSGRTEAFFGQGTRLTVV.